This TCR beta chain was identified in a study of spatial heterogeneity in lung cancer. Study-level information: Within raw reads, each unique TCR and UMI combination appeared on average more than ten times.

Study conclusions and caveats: Whereas they appeared in blood less at follow-up, ubiquitous expanded tumor TCRs appeared there more at resection.

CDR1 MNHEY and CDR2 SVGEGT come from the germline V gene. The V gene lost 5 bases and the J gene lost 1 base, with 14 bases spanning the gap. There are 15 residues in the CDR3. Of note for this clonotype: Antigen unknown.

Unique molecular identifiers, one per molecule, were present on every TCR cDNA molecule. TCRdb redid the calling of the 5' RACE reads with MiXCR, one entry per CDR3 protein. The table shows roughly 80,000 distinct CDR3 sequences, with around 7.3% occurring only once. Time point described: sample taken at primary tumor resection. In each case, whole RNA from tumor, nontumor lung or frozen PBMC was sequenced unsorted. The sequenced sample was PBMCs, obtained at surgery. This sequence joins TRBV6-2 or TRBV6-3 and TRBJ2-5, with a possible D match to TRBD2 (5 bases). The receptor comes from a male donor with early-stage non-small cell lung cancer. CDR3 nucleotide sequence: TGTGCCAGCAGTCCCGGACTTCCACCCCAAGAGACCCAGTACTTC. Residues: CASSPGLPPQETQYF.